This T cell receptor (beta chain) was obtained from a study of spatial heterogeneity in lung cancer. Remarks on this clonotype: Its target is not known.

General study points: It was found that expanded intratumoral alpha and beta TCR counts tracked tumor mutation counts.

MiXCR was run by TCRdb on the 5' RACE reads, yielding one entry per CDR3 protein. Among 5,000 or so distinct CDR3 sequences listed, 25% to 35% were seen once. This CDR3 region has 15 residues. Germline values: CDR1 SGHTA, CDR2 FQGNSA. V dropped 5 bases and J dropped 1 base, with 14 bases sitting between them. Time point indicated: sample taken at primary tumor resection. Sequencing was performed on whole RNA extracted from tumor and nontumor lung tissue, or from frozen PBMC, and the material was left unsorted. The chain links TRBV7-2 to TRBJ2-5; D is unclear. Source: lung tumor tissue, taken at surgery. The source of this sequence is a female donor with early-stage non-small cell lung cancer. The CDR3 spells CASSPQQRSQETQYF. CDR3 sequence (DNA): TGTGCCAGCAGCCCCCAACAGAGATCCCAAGAGACCCAGTACTTC.